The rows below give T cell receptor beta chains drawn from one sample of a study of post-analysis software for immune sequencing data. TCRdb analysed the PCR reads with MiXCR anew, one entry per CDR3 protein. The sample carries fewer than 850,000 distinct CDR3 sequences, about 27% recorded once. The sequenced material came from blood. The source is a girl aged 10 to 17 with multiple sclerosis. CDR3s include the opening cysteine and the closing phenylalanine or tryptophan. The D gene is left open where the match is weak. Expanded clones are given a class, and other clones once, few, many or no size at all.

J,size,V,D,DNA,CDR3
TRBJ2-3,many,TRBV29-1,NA,TGCAGCGTTGTAAGTGTCGACACTCCTAGCACAGATACGCAGTATTTT,CSVVSVDTPSTDTQYF
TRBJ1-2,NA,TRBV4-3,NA,TGCGCCAGCAGCCAAGGAGGCTCGGGGGCCCAGAGCTATAGCTACACCTTC,CASSQGGSGAQSYSYTF
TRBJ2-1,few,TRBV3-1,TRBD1,TGTGCCAGCAGCAAAAACCCGCGGACAGGGGGGCGCAACAATGAGCAGTTCTTC,CASSKNPRTGGRNNEQFF
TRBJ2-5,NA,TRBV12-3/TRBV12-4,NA,TGTGCCAGCACCTATACCAAAGAGACCCAGTACTTC,CASTYTKETQYF
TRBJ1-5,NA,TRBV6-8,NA,TGTGCCGACAGCATACAATGGGCAGGCGGTCAGCCCCAGCATTTT,CADSIQWAGGQPQHF
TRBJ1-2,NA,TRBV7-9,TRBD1,TGTGCCAGCAGCTTACGGGACAGGGTGGGCTATGGCTACACCTTC,CASSLRDRVGYGYTF
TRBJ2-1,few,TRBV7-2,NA,TGTGCCAGCAGCTTAGAGGCGGGGGCCGGATATGAGCAGTTCTTC,CASSLEAGAGYEQFF
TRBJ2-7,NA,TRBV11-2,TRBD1,TGTGCCAGCAGCTACCGAACAGGGGGCTACGAGCAGTACTTC,CASSYRTGGYEQYF
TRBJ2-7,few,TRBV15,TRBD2,TGTGCCACCAGCAGAGGGCCGGGACTAGCGGGAAACGAGCAGTACTTC,CATSRGPGLAGNEQYF
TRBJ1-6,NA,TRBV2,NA,TGTGCCAGCAGTGATTTCGGGGGAGGCTCACCCCTCCACTTT,CASSDFGGGSPLHF
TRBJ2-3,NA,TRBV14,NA,TGTGCCAGCAGCCATTTTAGCGGATCTAGCACAGATACGCAGTATTTT,CASSHFSGSSTDTQYF
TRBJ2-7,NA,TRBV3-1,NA,TGTGCCAGCAGCGCCTCCTCCGAGGCGTACGAGCAGTACTTC,CASSASSEAYEQYF
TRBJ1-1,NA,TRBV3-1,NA,TGTGCCAGCAGCTCCCGCTCCGGGTACACTGAAGCTTTCTTT,CASSSRSGYTEAFF
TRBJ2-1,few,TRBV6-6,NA,TGTGCCAGCAGTTACGACGCATGGAGCTCCTACAATGAGCAGTTCTTC,CASSYDAWSSYNEQFF
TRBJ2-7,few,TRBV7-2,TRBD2,TGTGCCAGCAGCTTACGGAGCGGGAGGGCCTACGAGCAGTACTTC,CASSLRSGRAYEQYF
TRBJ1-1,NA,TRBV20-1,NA,TGCAGTGCTAGAGTCCCGGGGATGAACACTGAAGCTTTCTTT,CSARVPGMNTEAFF
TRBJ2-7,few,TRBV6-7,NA,TGTGCCAGCAGTTACCAGGGGACATACTCCTACGAGCAGTACTTC,CASSYQGTYSYEQYF
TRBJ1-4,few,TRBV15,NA,TGTGCCACCAGCAGAGACGGGCTGCTGTTTTTT,CATSRDGLLFF
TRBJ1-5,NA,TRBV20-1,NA,TGCAGTGCCCCCCACGGCGGGGGCGGAAATCAGCCCCAGCATTTT,CSAPHGGGGNQPQHF
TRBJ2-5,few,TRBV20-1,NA,TGCAGTGCTAGAGATTTCGGGGGTGTGTCAGAGACCCAGTACTTC,CSARDFGGVSETQYF
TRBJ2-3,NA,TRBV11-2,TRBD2,TGTGCCAGCAGCTTAGAATCGACTAGCGGGAGGGCCGTCGATAGCACAGATACGCAGTATTTT,CASSLESTSGRAVDSTDTQYF
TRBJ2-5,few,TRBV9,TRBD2,TGTGCCAGCAGCGTAGCTACTTCGACTAGCGGCACCCAAGAGACCCAGTACTTC,CASSVATSTSGTQETQYF
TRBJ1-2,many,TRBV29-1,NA,TGCAGCGCCGCCGCGGGCAGGGCGGTCTTCCATGGCTACACCTTC,CSAAAGRAVFHGYTF
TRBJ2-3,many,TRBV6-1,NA,TGTGCCAGCAGTTTAGGGCCGACCACAGATACGCAGTATTTT,CASSLGPTTDTQYF
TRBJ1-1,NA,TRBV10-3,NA,TGTGCCATCAGGGGGACACGAACGGTCACTGAAGCTTTCTTT,CAIRGTRTVTEAFF